The clone carrying this T cell receptor beta chain was recorded once. Its antigen is unidentified. The CDR3 length is 10 residues. V was pared by 6 bases and J by 2 bases, with 4 bases between. Germline V CDR1 and CDR2: SQVTM, ANQGSEA. These data originate in a study of blood T cells in healthy people across ages. The study's findings and limits: Long-lived and aged donors differed, with more naive CD4+ cells and higher diversity in the long-lived.

Sample-barcoded 5' priming and a J-beta primer mix drove a second PCR of roughly 6 to 12 cycles. From the 5' RACE reads, TCRdb called clonotypes with MiXCR, one entry per CDR3 protein. Seen here are about 780,000 distinct CDR3 sequences, 46% observed once, and the top ten hold around 18%. Sequencing used blood. J is TRBJ2-5 and V is TRBV29-1; no definite D call. The clonotype comes from a man of 80 years or more in good health. CDR3 nucleotide sequence: TGCAGCGTACATCAAGAGACCCAGTACTTC. This translates into CSVHQETQYF.